A selection of T cell receptor beta chains follows, all from one sample in a study of blood T cell repertoires in COVID-19. Libraries were prepared by immunoSEQ multiplex PCR; TCRdb keeps only in-frame clonotypes and omits some of them. The table shows over 150,000 clones, with around four fifths occurring only once. Sequenced input: peripheral blood. Receptors were obtained from a woman between 70 and 85 years old who had recovered from COVID-19. Each CDR3 is given without its conserved first and last residue. Each record gives: V gene, J gene, CDR3 protein.

TRBV2,TRBJ2-5,ASRPEGAQY
TRBV12-3/TRBV12-4,TRBJ1-2,ASSPGSNYGYT
TRBV4-1,TRBJ2-3,ASSQGAEGDTQY
TRBV6-6,TRBJ1-5,ASSYVQGKGDQPQH
TRBV28,TRBJ1-1,ASSQPRGAMNTEAF
TRBV5-4,TRBJ2-1,ASTVGGAPEYNEQF
TRBV4-3,TRBJ2-5,ASSQDVFLAGTPYPTQETQY
TRBV28,TRBJ2-3,ASSGTLGRADTQY
TRBV7-2,TRBJ2-7,ASSPRVDPPYEQY
TRBV2,TRBJ1-6,ASNPEGSPLH
TRBV10-3,TRBJ2-5,AISPLGLGGTQY
TRBV18,TRBJ1-5,ASSPRGGGGENQPQH
TRBV18,TRBJ1-6,ASSPDRGVRSPLH
TRBV28,TRBJ2-7,ASSFPRQGLYEQY
TRBV29-1,TRBJ2-1,SAPRDRGPIF
TRBV5-1,TRBJ1-5,ASSPTGETSNQPQH
TRBV14,TRBJ2-7,ASSPFGQLVPYEQY
TRBV18,TRBJ2-7,ASSREQGEGEQY
TRBV6-6,TRBJ1-6,ASSYSGGTGQGR
TRBV4-1,TRBJ2-1,ASRGVAGAKQF
TRBV27,TRBJ1-1,ASNPGSPGNTEAF
TRBV13,TRBJ1-1,ASSRHPGRGLDTEAF
TRBV6-2/TRBV6-3,TRBJ2-5,ASGPRGPETQY
TRBV19,TRBJ2-6,ASSIRPGGGSGANVLT
TRBV5-8,TRBJ2-3,ASSGRADTQY
TRBV7-2,TRBJ1-6,ASSRGSGFSPLH
TRBV18,TRBJ1-2,ASSPPGGARSGYT
TRBV19,TRBJ2-5,ASSAGLGREGRETQY
TRBV11-3,TRBJ1-4,ASSLDVFSGEDEKLF
TRBV11-2,TRBJ1-1,ASSLVWGDTEAF
TRBV3-1/TRBV3-2,TRBJ2-7,ASSPGRPYEQY
TRBV7-2,TRBJ2-7,ASSQAAGGPYEQY
TRBV7-2,TRBJ2-3,ASSPGTSRTDTQY
TRBV12-3/TRBV12-4,TRBJ1-5,ASSLGSQH
TRBV3-1/TRBV3-2,TRBJ1-1,ASSQAVGGNTEAF
TRBV5-8,TRBJ2-2,ASSLGSPANTGELF
TRBV14,TRBJ2-2,ASSQRGGQGPGELF
TRBV5-8,TRBJ2-3,ASTQDRGGTDTQY
TRBV2,TRBJ1-5,ASRVGGRQDQPQH
TRBV19,TRBJ2-1,ASASGSRDEQF
TRBV29-1,TRBJ2-5,SVTSGTSGGAWGETQY
TRBV5-4,TRBJ2-2,ASSLPRDSENTGELF
TRBV28,TRBJ2-2,ASSPNLGLAGELF
TRBV19,TRBJ1-1,ATRGGLGRDTEAF
TRBV18,TRBJ2-2,ASSPETGAGELF
TRBV20-1,TRBJ1-5,SARLETQH
TRBV7-2,TRBJ2-7,ASSYSGRARAYEQY
TRBV19,TRBJ1-5,ASRGRVNQPQH